This T cell receptor (beta chain) was identified in a study of cytomegalovirus exposure and HLA in healthy donors. Per germline, CDR1 LNHDA and CDR2 SQIVND (reference sequence). V was clipped by 5 bases and J by 5 bases, with 15 bases between them. This CDR3 is 14 amino acids long. The PCR employed 60 Vbeta primers together with 13 Jbeta primers. Original methodology: As a later analysis found, there were 82 million or so unique TCR beta chains, of which roughly 11 million were shared. The repertoire was sequenced with immunoSEQ multiplex PCR; TCRdb's copy has only in-frame clones and lacks some. D and trimming come from the DNA, and the V and J calls and clone size come from that table. This table holds 200,000 to 300,000 clones, about four fifths found once. This clone was seen only once. The antigen is undetermined. Study results and caveats: Later, an analysis showed that TCR beta chains associated with HLA were more clonally expanded than others that were equally common. Roughly uniform sequencing depth across donors was assumed, possibly incorrectly.

The specimen sequenced was PBMCs. This chain links TRBV19 with TRBJ2-5; D is ambiguous. The source of this sequence is a woman aged 40 to 49 in good health and CMV-seropositive. The CDR3 DNA sequence: TGTGCCAGTAGTCCCCCCTGGCCCGGGGAGACCCAGTACTTC. As protein: CASSPPWPGETQYF.